The T cell receptor (beta chain) under discussion was sequenced for a study of T cells after yellow fever vaccination. Study-level findings and limits: Shared CD4/CD8 clonotypes were a small share, likely from convergent recombination. Clones from primary vaccination mostly reappeared after the booster (around 96% CD4, over 85% CD8).

5'RACE template switching added a universal primer site and UMIs to TCR cDNA. TCRdb re-called the 5' RACE reads through MiXCR, storing one row per CDR3 protein. The sample consists of about 120,000 distinct CDR3 sequences, approximately 7.1% of them appearing once. Regarding this clonotype: Antigen: not known. It may be a read error: a sequence one base away is much more abundant.

Germline V gene lookup returns CDR1 DFQATT and CDR2 SNEGSKA (reference sequence). This CDR3 has 12 amino acids. The source of this sequence is a man younger than 35 who received the YFV17D yellow fever vaccine. The sequenced sample was CD4+ T cells sorted from PBMCs, obtained more than 40 days after the first yellow fever vaccination. V and J are TRBV20-1 and TRBJ2-1; TRBD2 matches at 10 bases. The DNA of the CDR3 is TGCAGAGCTGAGCGGGGGGGCAATGAGCAGTTCTTC. This sequence encodes CRAERGGNEQFF.